The present entry profiles one TCR beta chain with its context. What it binds is unknown. Germline CDR1 reads LNHDA; CDR2 reads SQIVND (reference sequence). The CDR3 length is 15 residues. Trimming at V came to 6 bases and at J to 2 bases, leaving 6 bases not matched to a gene. Produced via immunoSEQ multiplex PCR; TCRdb's table is partial and in-frame only. In the table there are more than 90,000 clones, more than 75% of which are singletons. The data were taken from a study of T cell responses to AZD1222 COVID-19 vaccine. Points from the study as a whole: Donors, mostly white British, included more females; clonal diversity was possibly underestimated. At baseline, seropositivity was found in only six AZD1222 recipients.

The TCR originated in an adult who received the AZD1222 COVID-19 vaccine. The sample was peripheral blood, taken 28 days after the second AZD1222 dose. This chain links TRBV19 with TRBJ2-2; TRBD1 agrees at 7 bases. The CDR3 DNA sequence: TGTGCCAGTAGATCGGACAGGATCAACACCGGGGAGCTGTTTTTT. Amino acid sequence: CASRSDRINTGELFF.